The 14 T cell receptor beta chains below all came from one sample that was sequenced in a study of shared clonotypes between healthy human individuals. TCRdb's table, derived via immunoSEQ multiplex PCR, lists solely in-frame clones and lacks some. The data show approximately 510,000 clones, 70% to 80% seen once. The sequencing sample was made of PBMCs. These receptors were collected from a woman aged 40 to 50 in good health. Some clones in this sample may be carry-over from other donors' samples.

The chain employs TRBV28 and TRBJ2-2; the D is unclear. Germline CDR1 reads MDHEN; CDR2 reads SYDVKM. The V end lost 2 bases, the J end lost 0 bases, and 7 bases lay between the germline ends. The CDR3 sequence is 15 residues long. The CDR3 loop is CASSLRVANTGELFF. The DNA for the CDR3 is TGTGCCAGCAGTTTAAGGGTAGCGAACACCGGGGAGCTGTTTTTT.

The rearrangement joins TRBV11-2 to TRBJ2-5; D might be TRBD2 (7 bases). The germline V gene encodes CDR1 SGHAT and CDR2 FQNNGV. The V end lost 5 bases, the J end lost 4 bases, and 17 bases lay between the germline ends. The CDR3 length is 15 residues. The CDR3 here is CASSPRGGARETQYF. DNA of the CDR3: TGTGCCAGCAGCCCTAGGGGGGGGGCCCGAGAGACCCAGTACTTC.

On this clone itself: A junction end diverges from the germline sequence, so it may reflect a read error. The CDR3 loop is CASSYELKFSF. CDR3 DNA: TGTGCCAGCAGTTATGAGCTTAAGTTTTCTTTT. The V call is TRBV28, the J call TRBJ1-1; no firm D call. Germline V gives CDR1 MDHEN, CDR2 SYDVKM. The CDR3 totals 11 residues.

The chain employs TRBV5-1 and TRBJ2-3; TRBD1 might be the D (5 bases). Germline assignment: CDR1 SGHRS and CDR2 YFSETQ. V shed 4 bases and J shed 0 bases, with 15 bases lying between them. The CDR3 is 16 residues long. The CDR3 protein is CASSLRQSSSTDTQYF. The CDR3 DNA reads TGCGCCAGCAGCCTCCGACAGAGTTCTAGCACAGATACGCAGTATTTT.

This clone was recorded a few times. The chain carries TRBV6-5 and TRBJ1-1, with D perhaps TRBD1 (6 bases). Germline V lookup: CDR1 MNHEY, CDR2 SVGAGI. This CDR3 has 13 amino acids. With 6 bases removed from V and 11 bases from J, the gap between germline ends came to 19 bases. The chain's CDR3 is CASRPPGAGWAFF. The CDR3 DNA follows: TGTGCCAGCAGGCCCCCAGGGGCGGGGTGGGCTTTCTTT.

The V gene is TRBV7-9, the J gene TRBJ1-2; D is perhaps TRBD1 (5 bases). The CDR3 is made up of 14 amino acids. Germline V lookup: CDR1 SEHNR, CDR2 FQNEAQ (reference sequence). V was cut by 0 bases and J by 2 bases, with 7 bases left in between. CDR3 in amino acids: CASSLAQANYGYTF. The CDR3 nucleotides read TGTGCCAGCAGCTTAGCACAGGCCAACTATGGCTACACCTTC.

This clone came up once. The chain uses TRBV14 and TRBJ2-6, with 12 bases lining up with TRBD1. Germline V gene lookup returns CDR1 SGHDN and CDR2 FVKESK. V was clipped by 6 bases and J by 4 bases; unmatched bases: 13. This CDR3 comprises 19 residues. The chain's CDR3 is CASSYRPGQGALGANVLTF. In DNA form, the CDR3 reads TGTGCCAGCAGTTATCGCCCGGGACAGGGGGCTCTGGGGGCCAACGTCCTGACTTTC.

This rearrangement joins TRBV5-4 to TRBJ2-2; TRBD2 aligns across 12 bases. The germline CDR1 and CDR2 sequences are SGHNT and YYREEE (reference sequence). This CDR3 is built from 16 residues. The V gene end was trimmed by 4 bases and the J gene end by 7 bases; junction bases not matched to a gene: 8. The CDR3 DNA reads TGTGCCAGCAGCCAACTAGCGGGAGGCATGGGCGGGGAGCTGTTTTTT. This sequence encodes CASSQLAGGMGGELFF.

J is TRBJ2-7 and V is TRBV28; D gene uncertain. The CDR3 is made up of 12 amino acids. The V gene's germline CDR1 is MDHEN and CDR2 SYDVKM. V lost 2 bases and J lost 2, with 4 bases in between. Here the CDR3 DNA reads TGTGCCAGCAGTTTAACCCCCTACGAGCAGTACTTC. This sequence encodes CASSLTPYEQYF.

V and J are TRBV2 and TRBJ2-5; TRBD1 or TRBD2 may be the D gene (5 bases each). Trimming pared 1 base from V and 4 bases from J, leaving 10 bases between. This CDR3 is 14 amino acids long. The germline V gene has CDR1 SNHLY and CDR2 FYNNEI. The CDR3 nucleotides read TGTGCCAGCAGTGAAGGGGGACCGAGAGAGACCCAGTACTTC. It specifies CASSEGGPRETQYF.

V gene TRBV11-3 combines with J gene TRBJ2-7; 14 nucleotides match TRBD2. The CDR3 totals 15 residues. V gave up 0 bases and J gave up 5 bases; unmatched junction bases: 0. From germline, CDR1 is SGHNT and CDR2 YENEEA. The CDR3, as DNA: TGTGCCAGCAGCTTAGAGGGACTAGCGGGAGACGAGCAGTACTTC. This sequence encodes CASSLEGLAGDEQYF.

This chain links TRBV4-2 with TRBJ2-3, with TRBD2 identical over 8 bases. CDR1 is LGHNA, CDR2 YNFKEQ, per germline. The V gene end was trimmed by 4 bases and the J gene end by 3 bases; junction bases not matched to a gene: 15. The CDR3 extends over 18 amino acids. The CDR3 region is CASSRSSGRVRSTDTQYF. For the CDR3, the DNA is TGTGCCAGCAGCCGCTCTAGCGGGCGGGTACGGAGTACAGATACGCAGTATTTT.

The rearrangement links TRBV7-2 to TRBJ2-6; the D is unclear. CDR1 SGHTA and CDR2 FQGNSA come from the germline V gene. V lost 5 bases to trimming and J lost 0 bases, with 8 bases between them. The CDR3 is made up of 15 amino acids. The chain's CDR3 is CASSEILSGANVLTF. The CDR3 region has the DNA TGTGCCAGCAGCGAAATTCTCTCTGGGGCCAACGTCCTGACTTTC.

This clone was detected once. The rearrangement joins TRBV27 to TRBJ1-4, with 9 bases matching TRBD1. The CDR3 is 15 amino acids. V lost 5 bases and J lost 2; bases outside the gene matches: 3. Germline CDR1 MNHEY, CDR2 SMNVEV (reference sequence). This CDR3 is CASSPTGGTNEKLFF. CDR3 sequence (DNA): TGTGCCAGCAGTCCTACAGGGGGCACTAATGAAAAACTGTTTTTT.